Following are 20 T cell receptor beta chains from one sample sequenced in a study of T cell responses to AZD1222 COVID-19 vaccine. TCRdb keeps only in-frame clones here, not all; method: immunoSEQ multiplex PCR. Here the sample spans 170,000 or so clones, around nine tenths being singletons. The starting material was peripheral blood, obtained on day 0 of AZD1222 vaccination. The receptors were sampled from an adult in good health.

This clone showed up just once. The chain combines TRBV18 with TRBJ2-2; TRBD2 matches at 7 bases. The germline CDR1 and CDR2 sequences are KGHSH and LQKENI. The CDR3 runs to 17 residues. With 2 bases clipped from V and 4 bases from J, the junction kept 10 bases outside the gene matches. The CDR3 nucleotides read TGTGCCAGCTCACCAGATCGGCGGACTAGTGGCACCGGGGAGCTGTTTTTT. It is translated as CASSPDRRTSGTGELFF. Looking up the rest from reference TRBV18 and TRBJ2-2 gives the full variable domain: NAGVMQNPRHLVRRRGQEARLRCSPMKGHSHVYWYRQLPEEGLKFMVYLQKENIIDESGMPKERFSAEFPKEGPSILRIQQVVRGDSAAYFCASSPDRRTSGTGELFFGEGSRLTVL.

This clone was counted once. The rearrangement uses TRBV5-6 and TRBJ1-3; no firm D call. V gave up 0 bases and J gave up 4 bases, with 14 bases separating them. Germline CDR1 and CDR2: SGHDT and YYEEEE. The CDR3 length is 16 residues. This chain's CDR3 is CASSLELQEFGNTIYF. CDR3 nucleotide sequence: TGTGCCAGCAGCTTGGAACTGCAGGAGTTCGGAAACACCATATATTTT.

This chain uses TRBV29-1 with TRBJ1-3; D is unclear. Germline loops: CDR1 SQVTM, CDR2 ANQGSEA. V was trimmed by 4 bases and J by 0 bases, leaving 10 bases between them. The CDR3 is made up of 14 amino acids. CDR3 protein: CSVVSRHSGNTIYF. CDR3 in DNA: TGCAGCGTTGTTTCCCGTCACTCTGGAAACACCATATATTTT.

This clone was observed a single time. The V and J genes are TRBV3-1 (or the pseudogene TRBV3-2) and TRBJ2-2, with 8 positions matching TRBD1. CDR1 LGHDT and CDR2 YNNKEL come from the germline V gene (reference sequence). V gave up 0 bases and J gave up 5 bases; unmatched junction bases: 8. The CDR3 runs to 17 residues. The CDR3 coding sequence is TGTGCCAGCAGCCAAGACCGGACAGGGCGTTTGACCGGGGAGCTGTTTTTT. Its protein is CASSQDRTGRLTGELFF.

The V and J genes are TRBV12-3 or TRBV12-4 and TRBJ2-2; a weak D match, TRBD1 (6 bases). The V end was cut by 7 bases, the J end by 6 bases, with 9 bases between. The CDR3 covers 12 residues. CDR3: CASNTGPGELFF. CDR3 sequence (DNA): TGTGCCAGCAACACAGGGCCCGGGGAGCTGTTTTTT.

The chain carries TRBV4-1 and TRBJ1-5; 9 nucleotides match TRBD1. The germline V gene has CDR1 MGHRA and CDR2 YSYEKL. With V trimmed by 3 bases and J by 4 bases, 7 bases remained unmatched. This CDR3 is 16 amino acids long. The CDR3 protein is CASSHTPGQGNQPQHF. The CDR3 coding sequence is TGCGCCAGCAGCCACACACCGGGACAGGGTAATCAGCCCCAGCATTTT.

CDR3 DNA sequence: TGCGCCAGCAGCCAAGACGTCAACTATGGCTACACCTTC. Translation: CASSQDVNYGYTF. The chain employs TRBV4-1 and TRBJ1-2, with no clear D. This CDR3 is built from 13 residues. V was pared by 0 bases and J by 2 bases, with 4 bases between. Germline V gene data show CDR1 as MGHRA and CDR2 as YSYEKL.

J is TRBJ2-5 and V is TRBV7-2; D tentatively reads TRBD1 or TRBD2 (5 bases each). The germline V and J ends were trimmed by 7 bases and 9 bases, with 15 bases remaining between them. The CDR3 sequence is 12 residues long. Per the germline V gene, CDR1 is SGHTA and CDR2 is FQGNSA. CDR3 sequence reads: CASTAPRGAQYF. CDR3 DNA: TGTGCCAGCACCGCCCCTAGAGGGGCCCAGTACTTC.

The chain recombines TRBV4-1 with TRBJ1-1; weak D call: TRBD1 (5 bases). From germline, CDR1 is MGHRA and CDR2 YSYEKL. There are 13 residues in the CDR3. The ends were cut back, 0 bases at V and 6 bases at J, with 8 bases in the middle. In nucleotides, the CDR3 is TGCGCCAGCAGCCAAGAGGCGGGACCTGAAGCTTTCTTT. Translated: CASSQEAGPEAFF.

This clone has a single count. V usage is TRBV6-1 and J usage is TRBJ2-3, with D perhaps matching TRBD1 or TRBD2 (5 bases each). Germline CDR1 and CDR2: MNHNS and SASEGT. Deletions cut 2 bases from V and 1 base from J, with 16 bases between. The CDR3 extends over 17 amino acids. CDR3 loop: CASSELGTDSRTDTQYF. CDR3 sequence (DNA): TGTGCCAGCAGTGAATTAGGGACCGATAGCCGCACAGATACGCAGTATTTT.

This rearrangement joins TRBV5-8 to TRBJ1-5; maybe TRBD1 (6 bases). Germline lookup yields CDR1 SGHTS and CDR2 YDEGEE. V dropped 6 bases and J dropped 0 bases, with 13 bases sitting between them. CDR3 length equals 15 residues. The DNA of the CDR3 is TGTGCCAGCACCTGGGGGCTGCGTAGCAATCAGCCCCAGCATTTT. It translates to CASTWGLRSNQPQHF. The variable domain in full, with the rest retrieved from reference TRBV5-8 and TRBJ1-5, is EAGVTQSPTHLIKTRGQQATLRCSPISGHTSVYWYQQALGLGLQFLLWYDEGEERNRGNFPPRFSGRQFPNYSSELNVNALELEDSALYLCASTWGLRSNQPQHFGDGTRLSIL.

The chain couples TRBV18 to TRBJ1-1, with D tentatively TRBD1 (5 bases). The CDR3 is made up of 15 amino acids. Trimming stripped 6 bases from V and 3 bases from J, with 17 bases between. Germline CDR1 and CDR2: KGHSH and LQKENI. This CDR3 reads CASSPLTVGDTEAFF. The CDR3 coding sequence is TGTGCCAGCTCGCCCTTGACAGTTGGGGACACTGAAGCTTTCTTT.

This sequence joins TRBV19 and TRBJ2-2; D unclear. Germline V gene sequence: CDR1 LNHDA, CDR2 SQIVND (reference sequence). This CDR3 region has 14 residues. Trimming took off 0 bases at V and 7 bases at J, with 9 bases between the two ends. CDR3 in amino acids: CASSIDRSSGELFF. The CDR3 DNA sequence: TGTGCCAGTAGTATAGATCGGTCGAGCGGGGAGCTGTTTTTT.

The gene calls are TRBV7-2 and TRBJ2-3; D is unresolved. Germline V CDR1 and CDR2: SGHTA, FQGNSA. The germline V and J ends were trimmed by 7 bases and 0 bases, with 17 bases remaining between them. The length of the CDR3 is 16 residues. As DNA, the CDR3 is TGTGCCAGCACCCTCTCAAGCGACTCTAGCACAGATACGCAGTATTTT. This codes for CASTLSSDSSTDTQYF.

The chain uses TRBV6-2 or TRBV6-3 and TRBJ1-5; the match to TRBD1 covers 10 bases. CDR1 MNHEY and CDR2 SVGEGT come from the germline V gene. V was clipped by 4 bases and J by 3 bases; unmatched bases: 6. The CDR3 sequence is 16 residues long. The CDR3 loop reads CASSSSGTGANQPQHF. CDR3 sequence (DNA): TGTGCCAGCAGTTCTTCCGGGACAGGGGCCAATCAGCCCCAGCATTTT.

V and J are TRBV9 and TRBJ2-2, with 7 bases aligning to TRBD1. The V gene's germline CDR1 is SGDLS and CDR2 YYNGEE. The V gene end was trimmed by 0 bases and the J gene end by 6 bases; junction bases not matched to a gene: 8. The CDR3 is 16 residues long. CDR3 protein: CASSVGGRGSPGELFF. The CDR3 region has the DNA TGTGCCAGCAGCGTAGGGGGCAGGGGGAGTCCCGGGGAGCTGTTTTTT.

The chain employs TRBV19 and TRBJ1-4; 7 bases align to TRBD1. V lost 3 bases, J lost 4 bases, and 8 bases stayed unmatched. The CDR3 runs to 16 residues. CDR1 and CDR2 (germline): LNHDA, SQIVND (reference sequence). The CDR3 DNA follows: TGTGCCAGTAGTATCGAGGGGGCGCAGGGTAATGAAAAACTGTTTTTT. As protein: CASSIEGAQGNEKLFF. Filled out from reference TRBV19 and TRBJ1-4, the complete variable domain reads DGGITQSPKYLFRKEGQNVTLSCEQNLNHDAMYWYRQDPGQGLRLIYYSQIVNDFQKGDIAEGYSVSREKKESFPLTVTSAQKNPTAFYLCASSIEGAQGNEKLFFGSGTQLSVL.

The chain uses TRBV2 and TRBJ2-3; D may correspond to TRBD1 or TRBD2 (6 bases each). Germline V lookup: CDR1 SNHLY, CDR2 FYNNEI. V dropped 5 bases and J dropped 5 bases, with 20 bases sitting between them. The CDR3 is made up of 16 amino acids. CDR3 loop: CASSWPRGAQEDTQYF. The CDR3 DNA reads as TGTGCCAGCAGTTGGCCTAGGGGGGCGCAGGAAGATACGCAGTATTTT.

The chain combines TRBV11-2 with TRBJ2-7; 10 bases align to TRBD1. Unmatched junction bases numbered 5, after V lost 6 bases and J lost 0 bases. The CDR3 extends over 15 amino acids. Germline CDR1 SGHAT, CDR2 FQNNGV. CDR3 sequence reads: CASRGQGHSSYEQYF. CDR3 nucleotides: TGTGCCAGCAGGGGACAGGGGCACAGCTCCTACGAGCAGTACTTC.

V gene TRBV4-3 combines with J gene TRBJ1-2; TRBD1 matches 9 bases. Germline CDR1 reads LGHNA; CDR2 reads YSLEER. CDR3 length equals 14 residues. The V and J ends lost 1 base and 8 bases, in that order; junction bases with no gene match: 5. The CDR3: CASSQGGQGGGYTF. CDR3 coding DNA: TGCGCCAGCAGCCAAGGGGGACAGGGAGGCGGCTACACCTTC.